The clone carrying this TCR beta chain was detected only once. Data came from immunoSEQ multiplex PCR; TCRdb stores just in-frame clones and leaves some out. The profile shows about 88,000 clones, around 94% of them singletons. The entry originates in a study of technical replicates of blood from a few donors. The sequence came from a human donor in good health. The specimen was T cells isolated from PBMCs.

CDR3 bases: TGCGCCAGCAGCCCAGGACAGGGATCCTACGAGCAGTACTTC. This sequence encodes CASSPGQGSYEQYF. The chain combines TRBV5-1 with TRBJ2-7, with TRBD1 identical over 8 bases. This CDR3 spans 14 amino acids. Germline V gene data show CDR1 as SGHRS and CDR2 as YFSETQ. The V segment lost 4 bases and the J segment 1 base; nucleotides outside the gene matches: 4.